This TCR beta chain stems from a study of blood T cells in healthy people across ages. This CDR3 comprises 15 residues. V lost 7 bases and J lost 5; bases outside the gene matches: 12. Germline lookup yields CDR1 DFQATT and CDR2 SNEGSKA (reference sequence). Then a second PCR, running about 6 to 11 cycles, was carried out with a sample-barcoded 5' primer and a J-beta primer mix. The study obtained at least 2.5 million CDR3-containing paired-end reads from every sample. TCRdb called the 5' RACE reads again in MiXCR, with one record for every CDR3 protein. The sample records some 1 million distinct CDR3 sequences, less than 50% being singletons. Per sample, extraction of total RNA gave at least 6 micrograms in every case. Study-level findings and limits: With age, beta diversity per million T cells declined roughly linearly, significantly by 30 to 40. Estimated diversity that came from one million T cells was considered an underestimate.

Note on this clonotype: Its antigen is unidentified.

The origin of this receptor is a woman aged 60-70 years in good health. Sequencing used blood. V gene TRBV20-1 combines with J gene TRBJ2-1; 9 nucleotides line up with TRBD2. The CDR3: CSVEAGGPLNNEQFF. In DNA form, the CDR3 reads TGCAGTGTTGAGGCGGGAGGGCCCCTTAACAATGAGCAGTTCTTC.